This TCR beta chain was recovered during a study of T cell clonotyping in hematopoietic cell transplantation. General study points: Pathologically expanded recipient clonotypes increased progressively from day 30 to day 180 as diversity fell.

Measured with immunoSEQ multiplex PCR; TCRdb has only the in-frame clones, and not every one. The sample has roughly 37,000 clones; over 75% are singletons. Germline CDR1 reads SQVTM; CDR2 reads ANQGSEA. Trimming took 5 bases from V and 5 from J; bases not matched to a gene: 20. The CDR3 totals 17 residues. With regard to this clone: The antigen is not known.

Sequences were obtained from peripheral blood mononuclear cells. The chain carries TRBV29-1 and TRBJ2-7; 8 bases match TRBD2. The TCR sequence derives from a middle-aged woman in good health. Some clones in this sample may be carry-over from other donors' samples. In nucleotides, the CDR3 is TGCAGCGTTAGGCCAGCGGGAGAGAGGAGAGTTAGCGACGAGCAGTACTTC. Protein sequence: CSVRPAGERRVSDEQYF.